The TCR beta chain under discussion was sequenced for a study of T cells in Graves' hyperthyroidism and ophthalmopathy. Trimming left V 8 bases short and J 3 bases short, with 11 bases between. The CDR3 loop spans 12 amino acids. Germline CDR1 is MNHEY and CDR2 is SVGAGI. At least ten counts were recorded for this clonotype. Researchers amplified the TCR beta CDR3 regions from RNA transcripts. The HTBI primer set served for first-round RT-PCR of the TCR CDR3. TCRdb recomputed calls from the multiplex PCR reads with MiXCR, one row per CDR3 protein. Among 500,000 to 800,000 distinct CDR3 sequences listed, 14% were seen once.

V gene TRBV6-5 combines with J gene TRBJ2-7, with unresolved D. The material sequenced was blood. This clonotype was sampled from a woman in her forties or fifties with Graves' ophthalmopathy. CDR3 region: CASLGDIYEQYF. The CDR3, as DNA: TGTGCCAGCCTTGGGGATATCTACGAGCAGTACTTC.